This note documents a single T cell receptor beta chain sequence. V dropped 0 bases and J dropped 5; count of bases not matched to a gene: 0. The length of the CDR3 is 13 residues. Looked up from germline, CDR1 is KGHDR and CDR2 is SFDVKD. The sample originates from a study of blood T cell repertoires in COVID-19. Turning to the study itself: T cells, B-cell-depleted T cells, or PBMCs supplied cDNA or gDNA.

This table comes from immunoSEQ multiplex PCR, and its TCRdb copy is limited to in-frame clones, with some not included. In the table there are 150,000 to 180,000 clones, less than 95% of which are singletons. The specimen was peripheral blood. The TCR sequence derives from a man aged 45-60 years with acute or convalescent COVID-19. V gene TRBV24-1 combines with J gene TRBJ2-7, with 7 bases identical to TRBD1. The CDR3 DNA is TGTGCCACCAGTGATTTGACAGGGGACGAGCAGTACGTC. Amino acid sequence: CATSDLTGDEQYV.